This T cell receptor beta chain derives from a study of CD8 T cells in Susac syndrome. V lost 4 bases and J lost 0, with 4 bases in between. CDR1 and CDR2 (germline): MNHEY, SVGAGI. The CDR3 totals 13 residues. A remark on this clonotype: Its antigen is undetermined.

RNA was extracted with the RNeasy kit, and a quantity of roughly 0.5 to 1 ug was reverse transcribed using random hexamers. A single record per CDR3 protein comes from TCRdb applying MiXCR to the immunoSEQ multiplex PCR reads. Altogether 75,000 or so distinct CDR3 sequences are present, over 85% being singletons, with the ten largest covering about 0.99%. Study findings and constraints: Susac-specific public clones numbered approximately 17 in total CD8+ repertoires (and five in CD8+ TEMRA repertoires).

TCR beta sequences were obtained from blood CD8+ and CD4+ T cells. This TCR was sampled from a human donor with Susac syndrome. This chain joins TRBV6-5 and TRBJ2-1; no reliable D call. Sequencing was performed on CD8+ T cells from PBMCs. The CDR3 DNA is TGTGCCAGCAGTTTAAGCTCCTACAATGAGCAGTTCTTC. Residues: CASSLSSYNEQFF.